This T cell receptor (beta chain) stems from a study of blood T cell repertoires in COVID-19. Study overall: Acute and convalescent COVID-19 samples came from the United States, Italy and Spain. The analysed material was cDNA or gDNA that came from T cells, B-cell-depleted T cells, or PBMCs.

The CDR3 extends over 16 amino acids. The germline gives CDR1 SGDLS, CDR2 YYNGEE. J was trimmed by 9 bases and V by 0 bases; bases with no gene match: 6. In the study's own analysis: Nucleated cell counts were estimated from reference gene primer amplification. Clones were sequenced by immunoSEQ multiplex PCR, and TCRdb holds only the in-frame ones, with some missing. The V and J calls and clone size are taken from that table; D and trimming were inferred from the DNA. This repertoire shows tens of thousands of clones, 88% found once; its top ten account for roughly 13%. Input material: peripheral blood. The source is a human donor with active COVID-19. The donor label of this sample is uncertain. J is TRBJ2-1 and V is TRBV9; 13 bases are a match to TRBD2. The CDR3: CASSVGGLAGFGEQFF. In DNA, the CDR3 is TGTGCCAGCAGCGTAGGGGGACTAGCGGGATTTGGTGAGCAGTTCTTC. The full variable domain, completed using reference TRBV9 and TRBJ2-1, is DSGVTQTPKHLITATGQRVTLRCSPRSGDLSVYWYQQSLDQGLQFLIQYYNGEERAKGNILERFSAQQFPDLHSELNLSSLELGDSALYFCASSVGGLAGFGEQFFGPGTRLTVL.